The 2 T cell receptor beta chains listed next were all sequenced from one sample in a study of radiotherapy plus CTLA-4 blockade in lung cancer. TCRdb's copy holds only in-frame clones and misses some; the assay was immunoSEQ multiplex PCR. The table records 58,000 or so clones, roughly 80% of them present only once. The specimen was peripheral blood, collected from a patient treated with radiotherapy plus ipilimumab. These receptors were taken from a human donor with non-small cell lung cancer who had a complete response to radiotherapy plus ipilimumab.

This clone was recorded at least ten times. The chain links TRBV7-2 to TRBJ2-4; D unclear. The CDR3 loop spans 13 amino acids. Trimming removed 2 bases at V and 8 bases at J, with 10 bases between. CDR1 is SGHTA and CDR2 is FQGNSA in the germline V gene. CDR3 in amino acids: CASSLSLQDIQYF. The CDR3 DNA reads TGTGCCAGCAGCTTAAGCTTGCAGGACATTCAGTACTTC.

V usage is TRBV27 and J usage is TRBJ2-7; TRBD1 might be the D (5 bases). The V end lost 3 bases, the J end lost 5 bases, and 11 bases lay between the germline ends. The germline gives CDR1 MNHEY, CDR2 SMNVEV (reference sequence). The CDR3 is 13 residues long. The CDR3 sequence: CASSLERGHEQYF. CDR3 DNA sequence: TGTGCCAGCAGTTTGGAAAGGGGCCACGAGCAGTACTTC.